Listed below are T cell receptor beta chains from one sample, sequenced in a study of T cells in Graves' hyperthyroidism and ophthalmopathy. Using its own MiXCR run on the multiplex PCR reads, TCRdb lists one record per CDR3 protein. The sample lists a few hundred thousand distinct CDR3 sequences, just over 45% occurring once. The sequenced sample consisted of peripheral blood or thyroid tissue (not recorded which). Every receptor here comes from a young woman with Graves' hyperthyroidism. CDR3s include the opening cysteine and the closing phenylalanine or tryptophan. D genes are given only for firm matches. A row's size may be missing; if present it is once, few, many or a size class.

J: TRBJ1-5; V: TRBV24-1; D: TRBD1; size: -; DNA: TGTGCCACCATGGACAGGGACAATCAGCCCCAGCATTTT; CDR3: CATMDRDNQPQHF
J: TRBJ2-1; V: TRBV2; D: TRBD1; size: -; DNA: TGTGCCAGCAGTGTGGGACAGGCGTACAATGAGCAGTTCTTC; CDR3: CASSVGQAYNEQFF
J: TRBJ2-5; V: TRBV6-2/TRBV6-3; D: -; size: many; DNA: TGTGCCAGCAGTTACTTCTTCGGGGGCAAAGAGACCCAGTACTTC; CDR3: CASSYFFGGKETQYF
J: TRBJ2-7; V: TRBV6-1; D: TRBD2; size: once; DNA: TGTGCCAGCAGTTATCGAATAGCGGGCGACTACGAGCGGTACTTC; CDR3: CASSYRIAGDYERYF
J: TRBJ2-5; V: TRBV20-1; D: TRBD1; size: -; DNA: TGCAGTGCTAGTCCCGGGACAGGGCTGGAGACCCAGTACTTC; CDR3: CSASPGTGLETQYF
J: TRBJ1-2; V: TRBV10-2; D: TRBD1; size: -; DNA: TGCGCCAGCAGTGAGTTCGGGACAGGGACTCTCGGCTACACCTTC; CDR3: CASSEFGTGTLGYTF
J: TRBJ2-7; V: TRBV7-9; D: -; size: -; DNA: TGTGCCAGCAACTACTTCATGGGGGGCTACGAGCAGTACTTC; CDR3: CASNYFMGGYEQYF
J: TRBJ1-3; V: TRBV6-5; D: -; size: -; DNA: TGTGCCAGCACCCTCAAAGGTGGAAACACCATATATTTT; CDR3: CASTLKGGNTIYF
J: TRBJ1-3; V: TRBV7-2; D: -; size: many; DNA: TGTGCCAGCAGCTTAGCGGGGTACGGAAACACCATATATTTT; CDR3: CASSLAGYGNTIYF
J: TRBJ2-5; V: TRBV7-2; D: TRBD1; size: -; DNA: TGTGCCAGCAGCGGATGGACAGGGCAAGAGACCCAGTACTTC; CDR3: CASSGWTGQETQYF
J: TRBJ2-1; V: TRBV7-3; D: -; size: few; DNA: TGTGCCAGCAGCTTAAGAGGCTGGAATGAGCAGTTCTTC; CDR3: CASSLRGWNEQFF
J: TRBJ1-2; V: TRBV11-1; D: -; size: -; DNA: TGTGCCAGCAGCACGTCAAGAAGCTATGGCTACACCTTC; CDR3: CASSTSRSYGYTF
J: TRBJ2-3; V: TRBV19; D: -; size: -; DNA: TGTGCCAGTAACTTCGGGAGCACAGATACGCAGTATTTT; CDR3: CASNFGSTDTQYF
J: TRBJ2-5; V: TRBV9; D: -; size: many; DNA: TGTGCCAGCAGCGTAGGGGGTCTGGAGACCCAGTACTTC; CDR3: CASSVGGLETQYF
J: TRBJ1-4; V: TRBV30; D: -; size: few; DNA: TGTGCCTGGAGTGTACGGGGACTTGAGAATGAAAAACTGTTTTTT; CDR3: CAWSVRGLENEKLFF
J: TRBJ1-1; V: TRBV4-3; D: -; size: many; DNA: TGCGCCAGCAGCCAACTGTGGACAGACATGAACACTGAAGCTTTCTTT; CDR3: CASSQLWTDMNTEAFF
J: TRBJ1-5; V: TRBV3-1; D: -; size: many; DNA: TGTGCCAGCAGCCAACAGTTTTACAATCAGCCCCAGCATTTT; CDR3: CASSQQFYNQPQHF
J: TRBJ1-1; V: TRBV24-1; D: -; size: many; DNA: TGTGCCACCAGTGGCAAGGGCAACACTGAAGCTTTCTTT; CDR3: CATSGKGNTEAFF
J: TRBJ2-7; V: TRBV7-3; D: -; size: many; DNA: TGTGCCAGCAGCTCAGCCCCACCCTACGAGCAGTACTTC; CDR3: CASSSAPPYEQYF
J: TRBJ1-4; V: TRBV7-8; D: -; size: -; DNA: TGTGCCAGCAGCCCGGGACTAGCGCGCTACAATGAGGGTGAAAAACTGTTTTTT; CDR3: CASSPGLARYNEGEKLFF
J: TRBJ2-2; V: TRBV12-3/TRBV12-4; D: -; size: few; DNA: TGTGCCAGCAGTTTAGAGCTGTTTTTT; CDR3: CASSLELFF
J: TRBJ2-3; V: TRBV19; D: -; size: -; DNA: TGTGCCAGTAGTATAGGGGTTCTTGATACGCAGTATTTT; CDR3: CASSIGVLDTQYF
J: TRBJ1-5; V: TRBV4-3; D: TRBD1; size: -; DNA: TGCGCCAGCAGCCAAGATCACGGGACAGGGTATCAGCCCCAGCATTTT; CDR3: CASSQDHGTGYQPQHF
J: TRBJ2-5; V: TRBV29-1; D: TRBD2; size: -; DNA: TGCAGCGTTGTAGGACTAGCGGGGGGTTGGGAGACCCAGTACTTC; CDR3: CSVVGLAGGWETQYF
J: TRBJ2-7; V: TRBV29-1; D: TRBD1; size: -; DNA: TGCAGCGTGGGACAGGGAGTCTACGAGCAGTACTTC; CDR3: CSVGQGVYEQYF
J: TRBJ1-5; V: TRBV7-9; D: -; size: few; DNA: TGTGCCAGCAGCTTAGACGGTTTCAATCAGCCCCAGCATTTT; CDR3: CASSLDGFNQPQHF
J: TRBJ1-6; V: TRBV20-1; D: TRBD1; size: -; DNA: TGCAGTGCATCATTGAGGACAGGGAGTTCACCCCTCCACTTT; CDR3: CSASLRTGSSPLHF
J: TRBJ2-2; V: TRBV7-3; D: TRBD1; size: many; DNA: TGTGCCAGCAGCCCCTGGACAGGGTTCGACCCCGGGGAGCTGTTTTTT; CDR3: CASSPWTGFDPGELFF
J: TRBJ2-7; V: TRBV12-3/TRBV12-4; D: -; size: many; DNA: TGTGCCAGCAGTTTAAGCTCAGTAAAGGGGGAGTGGTACTTC; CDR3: CASSLSSVKGEWYF
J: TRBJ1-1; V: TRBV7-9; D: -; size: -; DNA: TGTGCCAGCAGCGTCCCGGGGGCAGTGAACACTGAAGCTTTCTTT; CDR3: CASSVPGAVNTEAFF
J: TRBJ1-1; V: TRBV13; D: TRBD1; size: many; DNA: TGTGCCAGCAGCTTCGGACAGGGTCAAACGAACACTGAAGCTTTCTTT; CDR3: CASSFGQGQTNTEAFF
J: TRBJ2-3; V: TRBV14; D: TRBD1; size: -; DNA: TGTGCCAGCAGTGGTCCAGGGGGCGAGTTTCCAACAGATACGCAGTATTTT; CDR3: CASSGPGGEFPTDTQYF
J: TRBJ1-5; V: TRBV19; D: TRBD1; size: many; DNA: TGTGCCAGTAGTGCCGGACAGGGGCGAACTCAGCCCCAGCATTTT; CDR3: CASSAGQGRTQPQHF
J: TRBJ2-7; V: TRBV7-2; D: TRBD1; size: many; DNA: TGTGCCAGCAGCGGACAGGGGAGCGAGCAGTACTTC; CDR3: CASSGQGSEQYF
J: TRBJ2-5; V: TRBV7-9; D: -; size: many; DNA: TGTGCCAGCAGCTTAGCTGCACGGTTGGAGACCCAGTACTTC; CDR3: CASSLAARLETQYF
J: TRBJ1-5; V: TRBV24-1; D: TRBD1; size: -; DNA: TGTGCCACCCCTCCTAGGACAGGGTATCAGCCCCAGCATTTT; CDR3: CATPPRTGYQPQHF
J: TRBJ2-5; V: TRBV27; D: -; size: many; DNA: TGTGCCAGCAGTTTTGGGAGTAGGAAGACCCAGTACTTC; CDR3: CASSFGSRKTQYF
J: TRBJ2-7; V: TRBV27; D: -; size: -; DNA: TGTGCCAGCAGTTTAATAGGAGACTACGAGCAGTACTTC; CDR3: CASSLIGDYEQYF
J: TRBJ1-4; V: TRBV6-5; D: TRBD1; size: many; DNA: TGTGCCAGCACCACCGGGACAGCTAATGAAAAACTGTTTTTT; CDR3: CASTTGTANEKLFF
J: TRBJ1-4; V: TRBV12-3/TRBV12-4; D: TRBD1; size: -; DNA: TGTGCCAGCAGCTCAGGGGGGGGGGCGAATGAAAAACTGTTTTTT; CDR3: CASSSGGGANEKLFF
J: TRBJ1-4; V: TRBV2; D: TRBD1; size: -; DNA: TGTGCCCTACCGGGACAGGGCGCAGTAAAACTGTTTTTT; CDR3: CALPGQGAVKLFF
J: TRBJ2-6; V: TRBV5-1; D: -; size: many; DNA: TGCGCCAGCAGCTCCGACGTCTCTGGGGCCAACGTCCTGACTTTC; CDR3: CASSSDVSGANVLTF
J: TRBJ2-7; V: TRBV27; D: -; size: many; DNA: TGTGCCAGCAGCCCCGCTGGCGGCAACGAGCAGTACTTC; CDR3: CASSPAGGNEQYF
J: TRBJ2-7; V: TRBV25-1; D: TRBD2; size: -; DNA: TGTGCCCATGGACTAGGTCCCTACGAGCAGTACTTC; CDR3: CAHGLGPYEQYF
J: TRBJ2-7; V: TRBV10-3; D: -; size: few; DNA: TGTGCCATTCGGGACGTCTTGAGCACAGATACGCAGTACTTC; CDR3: CAIRDVLSTDTQYF
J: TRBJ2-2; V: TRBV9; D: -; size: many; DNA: TGTGCCAGCAGCGTAGCCGTTCGCGCGAACACCGGGGAGCTGTTTTTT; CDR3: CASSVAVRANTGELFF
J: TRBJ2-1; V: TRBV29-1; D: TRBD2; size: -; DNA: TGCAGCGTTGAAGGTAGCGGGAGTTGGTACAATGAGCAGTTCTTC; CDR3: CSVEGSGSWYNEQFF
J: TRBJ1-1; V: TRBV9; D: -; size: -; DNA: TGTGCCAGCAGCGAAGGACAGCAGAACACTGAAGCTTTCTTT; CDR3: CASSEGQQNTEAFF
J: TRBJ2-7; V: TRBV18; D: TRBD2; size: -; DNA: TGTGCCAGCTCACCTCGACTAGCGGGAGGCCACGAGCAGTACTTC; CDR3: CASSPRLAGGHEQYF
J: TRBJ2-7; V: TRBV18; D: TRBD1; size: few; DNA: TGTGCCAGCTCACCGCGGACAGGGGGCTGGGAGCAGTACTTC; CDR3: CASSPRTGGWEQYF
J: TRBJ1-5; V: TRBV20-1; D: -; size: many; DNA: TGCAGTGCTAGTGGAGGGGATTATAGCAATCAGCCCCAGCATTTT; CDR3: CSASGGDYSNQPQHF
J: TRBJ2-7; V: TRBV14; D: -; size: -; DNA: TGTGCCAGCAGCCAAACCCCAGGCGTGAGCTCCTACAATGAGCAGTACTTC; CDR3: CASSQTPGVSSYNEQYF
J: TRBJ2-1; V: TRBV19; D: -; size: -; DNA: TGTGCCAGTAGTATCCGGGACACGCAGTTCTTC; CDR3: CASSIRDTQFF
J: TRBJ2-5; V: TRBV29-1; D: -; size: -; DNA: TGCAGCTTAGTCGGGGGACACTCTCCATTCCAAGAGACCCAGTACTTC; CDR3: CSLVGGHSPFQETQYF
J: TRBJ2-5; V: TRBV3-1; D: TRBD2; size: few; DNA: TGTGCCAGCAGCCAAGAGGCGGGAGTAGAAGAGACCCAGTACTTC; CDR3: CASSQEAGVEETQYF